This T cell receptor beta chain was obtained from a study of cytomegalovirus exposure and HLA in healthy donors. The CDR3 runs to 17 residues. Losses at the gene ends were 1 base for V and 7 bases for J; bases not matched to a gene: 16. CDR1 is SGHNT and CDR2 is YYREEE in the germline V gene (reference sequence). Both 60 Vbeta primers and 13 Jbeta primers went into the PCR. Repertoires were generated with immunoSEQ multiplex PCR, while TCRdb's copy carries only in-frame clones and drops some. The sample records some 80,000 clones, 62% being singletons. Sequenced material: PBMCs. This clonotype originated in a male donor in good health and CMV-seropositive. The chain has TRBV5-4 and TRBJ1-1, with 7 bases identical to TRBD1. CDR3 sequence (DNA): TGTGCCAGCAGCTTGCGGGACAGTTCACAGATAGACGTTGAAGCTTTCTTT. This translates into CASSLRDSSQIDVEAFF. The entire variable domain, with the rest obtained from reference TRBV5-4 and TRBJ1-1, is as follows: ETGVTQSPTHLIKTRGQQVTLRCSSQSGHNTVSWYQQALGQGPQFIFQYYREEENGRGNFPPRFSGLQFPNYSSELNVNALELDDSALYLCASSLRDSSQIDVEAFFGQGTRLTVV.